This is a list of T cell receptor beta chains from one sample in a study of cytomegalovirus exposure and HLA in healthy donors. The method was immunoSEQ multiplex PCR; TCRdb's version includes in-frame clones alone and lacks a portion of them. The repertoire holds fewer than 200,000 clones, with 96% as singletons. The specimen sequenced was PBMCs. Every receptor here comes from a woman aged 18-30 years in good health and CMV-seronegative. CDR3s include the opening cysteine and the closing phenylalanine or tryptophan. A D gene is named only where the DNA matches it firmly. Size is stated for part of the rows, as once, few or many counts, or as a class when the clone is expanded.

j_gene	d_gene	v_gene	abundance	CDR3aa	CDR3nt
TRBJ1-6	TRBD1	TRBV27	-	CASRPSGGNSPLHF	TGTGCCAGCAGACCCTCAGGGGGGAATTCACCCCTCCACTTT
TRBJ2-5	TRBD1	TRBV7-2	-	CASSYSDRGHETQYF	TGTGCCAGCAGCTATTCCGACAGGGGGCACGAGACCCAGTACTTC
TRBJ1-1	-	TRBV5-4	-	CASSPGGNTEAFF	TGTGCCAGCAGCCCCGGCGGAAACACTGAAGCTTTCTTT
TRBJ1-1	-	TRBV13	-	CASSFGHSNTEAFF	TGTGCCAGCAGCTTTGGACACTCGAACACTGAAGCTTTCTTT
TRBJ2-1	-	TRBV27	-	CASSPTNGQILSYNEQFF	TGTGCCAGCTCCCCCACAAACGGACAGATCCTCTCCTACAATGAGCAGTTCTTC
TRBJ1-6	-	TRBV15	-	CATSRDLTENSPLHF	TGTGCCACCAGCAGAGATCTTACAGAAAATTCACCCCTCCACTTT
TRBJ2-1	TRBD1	TRBV4-3	-	CASSQDQTTGVYNEQFF	TGCGCCAGCAGCCAAGATCAGACGACAGGGGTATACAATGAGCAGTTCTTC
TRBJ2-3	TRBD2	TRBV5-1	-	CASSLLAVGGTDTQYF	TGCGCCAGCAGCTTACTAGCGGTGGGTGGCACAGATACGCAGTATTTT
TRBJ2-2	TRBD2	TRBV4-3	-	CASSRTRELGELFF	TGCGCCAGCAGTAGGACTAGGGAGCTCGGGGAGCTGTTTTTT
TRBJ1-1	-	TRBV4-2	-	CASSVRRAGDTEAFF	TGTGCCAGCAGCGTCAGACGGGCGGGGGACACTGAAGCTTTCTTT
TRBJ1-5	-	TRBV4-3	-	CASSQGTGERRQPQHF	TGCGCCAGCAGCCAAGGAACGGGGGAGCGAAGGCAGCCCCAGCATTTT
TRBJ2-7	TRBD1	TRBV5-1	-	CASSSRGQGAGEQYF	TGCGCCAGCAGCTCGAGGGGCCAGGGGGCGGGGGAGCAGTACTTC
TRBJ1-3	-	TRBV11-2	-	CASSTGTGNTIYF	TGTGCCAGCAGCACCGGTACTGGAAACACCATATATTTT
TRBJ1-2	-	TRBV7-9	once	CASSLNFRAQAPYGYTF	TGTGCCAGCAGCCTAAATTTCAGGGCCCAAGCACCCTATGGCTACACCTTC
TRBJ2-3	TRBD1	TRBV6-5	-	CASSGTGSTDTQYF	TGTGCCAGCAGTGGGACAGGGAGCACAGATACGCAGTATTTT
TRBJ1-2	-	TRBV18	few	CASSPRSTEGYTF	TGTGCCAGCTCACCAAGGTCCACAGAAGGCTACACCTTC
TRBJ2-2	TRBD1	TRBV11-2	-	CASSVQGSTGELFF	TGTGCCAGCAGCGTACAGGGGTCCACCGGGGAGCTGTTTTTT
TRBJ1-1	-	TRBV7-2	-	CASSLALPEAFF	TGTGCCAGCAGCTTAGCGCTACCTGAAGCTTTCTTT
TRBJ1-5	TRBD1	TRBV6-4	-	CASSDQGGGQPQHF	TGTGCCAGCAGTGACCAGGGGGGCGGACAGCCCCAGCATTTT
TRBJ2-1	-	TRBV7-2	-	CASSLGHRGILFF	TGTGCCAGCAGCTTAGGGCACCGAGGAATTCTGTTCTTC
TRBJ1-2	-	TRBV19	once	CASSIGGTQGTLYGYTF	TGTGCCAGTAGTATCGGGGGGACCCAGGGGACACTCTATGGCTACACCTTC
TRBJ1-1	-	TRBV7-6	-	CASSLGAGTEAFF	TGTGCCAGCAGCTTAGGGGCGGGGACTGAAGCTTTCTTT
TRBJ2-3	-	TRBV4-3	-	CASSHGGRGNTDTQYF	TGCGCCAGCAGCCACGGAGGACGGGGAAACACAGATACGCAGTATTTT
TRBJ2-3	TRBD2	TRBV7-9	-	CASSSSGARMSTDTQYF	TGTGCCAGCAGCTCCAGCGGGGCGCGAATGAGCACAGATACGCAGTATTTT